Listed below are T cell receptor beta chains from one sample, sequenced in a study of blood T cell repertoires in COVID-19. Produced via immunoSEQ multiplex PCR; TCRdb's table is partial and in-frame only. The sample lists 150,000 to 200,000 clones; around 82% were seen once. Sequencing used peripheral blood. Receptors originate from a man in his sixties with active or convalescent COVID-19. Each CDR3 is given with its conserved first and last residue. D genes are given only for firm matches. Clone size is not always given. Where it is, it says once, few, many or a class for expanded clones.

cdr3_length clone_size d_call j_call v_call cdr3_aa cdr3_nt
13 - - TRBJ2-7 TRBV5-6 CASSFDSTYEQYF TGTGCCAGCAGCTTTGACTCTACCTACGAGCAGTACTTC
14 - TRBD2 TRBJ2-7 TRBV7-2 CASSLSGISYEQYF TGTGCCAGCAGCCTGAGCGGGATCTCCTACGAGCAGTACTTC
15 - - TRBJ1-5 TRBV7-2 CASSLEGTDYQPQHF TGTGCCAGCAGCTTAGAGGGGACTGACTATCAGCCCCAGCATTTT
14 - TRBD1 TRBJ2-7 TRBV14 CASRGTGRSYEQYF TGTGCCAGCAGGGGGACAGGGAGATCCTACGAGCAGTACTTC
17 - - TRBJ2-1 TRBV4-2 CASSQSPGTPTYNEQFF TGTGCCAGCAGCCAATCACCCGGGACACCTACCTACAATGAGCAGTTCTTC
13 - - TRBJ1-4 TRBV15 CATSRGQNEKLFF TGTGCCACCAGCAGAGGGCAGAATGAAAAACTGTTTTTT
14 - TRBD1 TRBJ1-6 TRBV2 CASSGQGPNSPLHF TGTGCCAGCAGCGGACAGGGACCCAACTCACCCCTCCACTTT
17 - TRBD1 TRBJ1-6 TRBV6-2/TRBV6-3 CASSSGQGVHHNSPLHF TGTGCCAGCAGCTCCGGACAGGGGGTTCACCATAATTCACCCCTCCACTTT
14 - - TRBJ2-7 TRBV15 CATSRAGFKAEQYF TGTGCCACCAGCAGGGCAGGGTTCAAGGCTGAGCAGTACTTC
13 - - TRBJ2-7 TRBV6-5 CATTNGGIGEQYF TGTGCCACGACAAATGGGGGCATCGGCGAGCAGTACTTC
15 once TRBD1 TRBJ1-2 TRBV5-1 CASSLAVRGREGYTF TGCGCCAGCAGCTTGGCCGTAAGGGGGCGAGAGGGCTACACCTTC
16 - TRBD1 TRBJ2-1 TRBV5-1 CASSWSQGTGYNEQFF TGCGCCAGCAGCTGGTCACAGGGGACCGGCTACAATGAGCAGTTCTTC
13 - TRBD1 TRBJ1-1 TRBV6-5 CAIKGQMNTEAFF TGTGCCATAAAGGGACAGATGAACACTGAAGCTTTCTTT
14 - - TRBJ2-3 TRBV7-8 CASSLSAITDTQYF TGTGCCAGCAGCTTAAGTGCGATCACAGATACGCAGTATTTT